The 2 T cell receptor beta chains in this list originate from one sample, sequenced in a study of OX40 agonist ivuxolimab in advanced cancers. Produced via immunoSEQ multiplex PCR; TCRdb's table is partial and in-frame only. The table shows 60,000 to 75,000 clones, with about 89% occurring only once. This material consisted of CD4+ or CD8+ T cells sorted from blood, taken in a trial of the OX40 agonist ivuxolimab. These receptors were obtained from an adult with an advanced solid tumor such as melanoma, head and neck, liver or kidney cancer.

This chain uses TRBV4-3 with TRBJ1-3; D is unclear. The CDR3 extends over 14 amino acids. Germline V lookup: CDR1 LGHNA, CDR2 YSLEER. V dropped 1 base and J dropped 5 bases, with 9 bases sitting between them. CDR3 nucleotide sequence: TGCGCCAGCAGCCAAGGGGGTGGGCGAAACACCATATATTTT. This translates into CASSQGGGRNTIYF.

The genes are TRBV28 and TRBJ1-2; tentatively, D is TRBD1 (6 bases). The CDR3 is made up of 12 amino acids. Germline V gives CDR1 MDHEN, CDR2 SYDVKM. V was shortened by 6 bases and J by 5 bases, with 10 bases between the two germline ends. The CDR3: CASSLRGYGYTF. The CDR3 nucleotides are TGTGCCAGCAGCTTAAGGGGGTATGGCTACACCTTC.